These T cell receptor beta chains were read from a single sample in a study of blood T cell repertoires in COVID-19. Clones were sequenced by immunoSEQ multiplex PCR, and TCRdb holds only the in-frame ones, with some missing. This sample has about 280,000 clones, with approximately 83% found just once. The sample was peripheral blood. The receptors were sampled from a woman aged 45 to 65 who had recovered from COVID-19. The CDR3 runs from the conserved cysteine through the conserved F or W. The order of the fields is J gene, clone size, D gene, V gene, CDR3 protein, CDR3 DNA. The D gene is left open where the match is weak. Expanded clones are given a class, and other clones once, few, many or no size at all.

j_call: TRBJ2-1; clone_size: .; d_call: TRBD2; v_call: TRBV4-1; cdr3_aa: CASSQAVGTSGGASGYNEQFF; cdr3_nt: TGCGCCAGCAGCCAAGCAGTCGGGACTAGCGGGGGGGCGAGTGGGTACAATGAGCAGTTCTTC
j_call: TRBJ2-3; clone_size: few; d_call: TRBD1; v_call: TRBV7-2; cdr3_aa: CASSYRTGGRDTQYF; cdr3_nt: TGTGCCAGCAGCTATCGGACAGGGGGCAGAGATACGCAGTATTTT
j_call: TRBJ2-1; clone_size: .; d_call: TRBD2; v_call: TRBV5-6; cdr3_aa: CASSLWILAGPGIEQFF; cdr3_nt: TGTGCCAGCAGCTTGTGGATCTTAGCGGGTCCGGGTATTGAGCAGTTCTTC
j_call: TRBJ2-7; clone_size: .; d_call: TRBD1; v_call: TRBV2; cdr3_aa: CASSETGGAGEQYF; cdr3_nt: TGTGCCAGCAGTGAAACAGGGGGCGCGGGGGAGCAGTACTTC
j_call: TRBJ2-7; clone_size: few; d_call: .; v_call: TRBV4-3; cdr3_aa: CASSQDRTSYEQYF; cdr3_nt: TGCGCCAGCAGCCAAGATAGGACATCCTACGAGCAGTACTTC
j_call: TRBJ1-2; clone_size: .; d_call: TRBD1; v_call: TRBV27; cdr3_aa: CASSFSPSGGADGYTF; cdr3_nt: TGTGCCAGCAGTTTTTCCCCTTCAGGGGGCGCGGATGGCTACACCTTC
j_call: TRBJ1-3; clone_size: .; d_call: TRBD1; v_call: TRBV18; cdr3_aa: CASSPWDRAISGNTIYF; cdr3_nt: TGTGCCAGCTCACCATGGGACAGGGCCATCTCTGGAAACACCATATATTTT
j_call: TRBJ1-4; clone_size: .; d_call: TRBD1; v_call: TRBV27; cdr3_aa: CASSLSRGQGEKLFF; cdr3_nt: TGTGCCAGCAGTTTATCGAGGGGACAGGGGGAAAAACTGTTTTTT
j_call: TRBJ1-1; clone_size: once; d_call: .; v_call: TRBV29-1; cdr3_aa: CSVVREEDTEAFF; cdr3_nt: TGCAGCGTTGTAAGGGAGGAGGACACTGAAGCTTTCTTT
j_call: TRBJ2-5; clone_size: .; d_call: .; v_call: TRBV4-1; cdr3_aa: CASSHSVEETQYF; cdr3_nt: TGCGCCAGCAGCCATAGCGTTGAAGAGACCCAGTACTTC
j_call: TRBJ1-6; clone_size: .; d_call: .; v_call: TRBV18; cdr3_aa: CASSPQSSYNSPLHF; cdr3_nt: TGTGCCAGCTCACCACAGAGCTCCTATAATTCACCCCTCCACTTT
j_call: TRBJ2-7; clone_size: .; d_call: .; v_call: TRBV19; cdr3_aa: CASSILGASYEQYF; cdr3_nt: TGTGCCAGTAGTATTTTGGGGGCTTCCTACGAGCAGTACTTC
j_call: TRBJ2-2; clone_size: few; d_call: .; v_call: TRBV4-1; cdr3_aa: CASSPQGDGELFF; cdr3_nt: TGCGCCAGCAGCCCACAGGGTGACGGGGAGCTGTTTTTT
j_call: TRBJ2-7; clone_size: .; d_call: TRBD1; v_call: TRBV7-3; cdr3_aa: CASSLRPGGSYEQYF; cdr3_nt: TGTGCCAGCAGCTTAAGACCAGGGGGCTCTTACGAGCAGTACTTC
j_call: TRBJ1-6; clone_size: .; d_call: .; v_call: TRBV30; cdr3_aa: CAWRVERNSPLHF; cdr3_nt: TGTGCCTGGCGGGTAGAGAGGAATTCACCCCTCCACTTT
j_call: TRBJ1-2; clone_size: .; d_call: TRBD1; v_call: TRBV7-2; cdr3_aa: CASSSGQGVGGYTF; cdr3_nt: TGTGCCAGCAGCTCCGGACAGGGAGTTGGTGGCTACACCTTC
j_call: TRBJ1-5; clone_size: once; d_call: .; v_call: TRBV9; cdr3_aa: CASSVDIHQPQHF; cdr3_nt: TGTGCCAGCAGCGTAGATATTCATCAGCCCCAGCATTTT
j_call: TRBJ1-2; clone_size: few; d_call: .; v_call: TRBV7-3; cdr3_aa: CASSSGQNYGYTF; cdr3_nt: TGTGCCAGCAGCTCAGGACAGAACTATGGCTACACCTTC
j_call: TRBJ1-1; clone_size: .; d_call: .; v_call: TRBV19; cdr3_aa: CASSIASRSMNTEAFF; cdr3_nt: TGTGCCAGTAGTATAGCGTCGAGGAGCATGAACACTGAAGCTTTCTTT
j_call: TRBJ1-5; clone_size: .; d_call: .; v_call: TRBV4-1; cdr3_aa: CASSPMGMGAGQPQHF; cdr3_nt: TGCGCCAGCAGCCCAATGGGGATGGGGGCCGGACAGCCCCAGCATTTT
j_call: TRBJ2-5; clone_size: once; d_call: .; v_call: TRBV2; cdr3_aa: CASSGQGTETQYF; cdr3_nt: TGTGCCAGCAGTGGGCAGGGGACAGAGACCCAGTACTTC
j_call: TRBJ1-5; clone_size: .; d_call: .; v_call: TRBV7-9; cdr3_aa: CASSLGVGEGQPQHF; cdr3_nt: TGTGCCAGCAGCTTAGGTGTCGGAGAGGGTCAGCCCCAGCATTTT
j_call: TRBJ2-5; clone_size: .; d_call: TRBD2; v_call: TRBV10-3; cdr3_aa: CAISSWGGETQYF; cdr3_nt: TGTGCCATCAGTAGTTGGGGGGGTGAGACCCAGTACTTC
j_call: TRBJ2-7; clone_size: .; d_call: TRBD1; v_call: TRBV18; cdr3_aa: CASSLQGAIDEQYF; cdr3_nt: TGTGCCAGCTCATTACAGGGGGCTATAGACGAGCAGTACTTC
j_call: TRBJ2-7; clone_size: .; d_call: .; v_call: TRBV10-1; cdr3_aa: CASSESMRGGSYEQYF; cdr3_nt: TGCGCCAGCAGTGAGTCGATGCGAGGTGGGTCCTACGAGCAGTACTTC
j_call: TRBJ1-6; clone_size: .; d_call: .; v_call: TRBV5-4; cdr3_aa: CASSFDEGNSPLHF; cdr3_nt: TGTGCCAGCAGCTTCGATGAGGGTAATTCACCCCTCCACTTT
j_call: TRBJ1-5; clone_size: .; d_call: TRBD1; v_call: TRBV5-5; cdr3_aa: CASSPDRGNQPQHF; cdr3_nt: TGTGCCAGCAGTCCTGACAGGGGGAATCAGCCCCAGCATTTT
j_call: TRBJ1-4; clone_size: .; d_call: .; v_call: TRBV7-2; cdr3_aa: CASSLAREGLFF; cdr3_nt: TGTGCCAGCAGCTTAGCGAGGGAGGGACTGTTTTTT
j_call: TRBJ1-2; clone_size: .; d_call: TRBD1; v_call: TRBV2; cdr3_aa: CASREGGWDYGYTF; cdr3_nt: TGTGCCAGCAGGGAAGGGGGCTGGGACTATGGCTACACCTTC
j_call: TRBJ2-7; clone_size: few; d_call: TRBD2; v_call: TRBV5-5; cdr3_aa: CASSLSLAGGTYEQYF; cdr3_nt: TGTGCCAGCAGCTTGAGTCTAGCGGGGGGTACCTACGAGCAGTACTTC
j_call: TRBJ2-3; clone_size: .; d_call: TRBD2; v_call: TRBV5-6; cdr3_aa: CASLRLAGAESTDTQYF; cdr3_nt: TGTGCCAGCTTACGACTAGCGGGGGCCGAGAGCACAGATACGCAGTATTTT
j_call: TRBJ1-4; clone_size: .; d_call: TRBD1; v_call: TRBV27; cdr3_aa: CASSPDRGFEKLFF; cdr3_nt: TGTGCCAGCAGCCCGGACAGGGGGTTTGAAAAACTGTTTTTT
j_call: TRBJ1-4; clone_size: medium-sized; d_call: .; v_call: TRBV19; cdr3_aa: CATGGGSATNEKLFF; cdr3_nt: TGTGCCACCGGGGGAGGGTCTGCAACTAATGAAAAACTGTTTTTT
j_call: TRBJ2-5; clone_size: .; d_call: .; v_call: TRBV5-1; cdr3_aa: CASSRGVPQETQYF; cdr3_nt: TGCGCCAGCAGCCGCGGGGTACCACAAGAGACCCAGTACTTC
j_call: TRBJ1-4; clone_size: .; d_call: TRBD1; v_call: TRBV28; cdr3_aa: CASSHRQGARNEKLFF; cdr3_nt: TGTGCCAGCAGTCACAGACAGGGGGCCCGGAATGAAAAACTGTTTTTT
j_call: TRBJ2-7; clone_size: .; d_call: TRBD1; v_call: TRBV19; cdr3_aa: CASRQPGQGVYEQYF; cdr3_nt: TGTGCCAGTAGACAACCGGGACAGGGTGTTTACGAGCAGTACTTC
j_call: TRBJ2-7; clone_size: .; d_call: TRBD2; v_call: TRBV28; cdr3_aa: CASSLAPSGSRSYEQYF; cdr3_nt: TGTGCCAGCAGCTTGGCCCCTAGCGGGAGTAGATCCTACGAGCAGTACTTC
j_call: TRBJ2-5; clone_size: .; d_call: .; v_call: TRBV9; cdr3_aa: CASSGRRDSQETQYF; cdr3_nt: TGTGCCAGCAGCGGGCGCCGGGACTCCCAAGAGACCCAGTACTTC
j_call: TRBJ2-7; clone_size: .; d_call: .; v_call: TRBV7-2; cdr3_aa: CASSVGWGEKSYEQYF; cdr3_nt: TGTGCCAGCAGCGTTGGGTGGGGGGAGAAGTCCTACGAGCAGTACTTC
j_call: TRBJ2-7; clone_size: .; d_call: TRBD2; v_call: TRBV6-5; cdr3_aa: CASKPPGLAYEQYF; cdr3_nt: TGTGCCAGCAAACCTCCGGGACTAGCCTACGAGCAGTACTTC
j_call: TRBJ2-5; clone_size: .; d_call: TRBD2; v_call: TRBV9; cdr3_aa: CASSPNMLTSGVETQYF; cdr3_nt: TGTGCCAGCAGCCCGAATATGCTCACTAGCGGGGTTGAGACCCAGTACTTC
j_call: TRBJ1-6; clone_size: .; d_call: .; v_call: TRBV19; cdr3_aa: CATHLGANSPLHF; cdr3_nt: TGTGCCACCCACCTAGGGGCTAATTCACCCCTCCACTTT
j_call: TRBJ2-7; clone_size: .; d_call: TRBD2; v_call: TRBV20-1; cdr3_aa: CSASGPSGRSRYEQYF; cdr3_nt: TGCAGTGCTAGTGGGCCTAGCGGGAGATCAAGGTACGAGCAGTACTTC
j_call: TRBJ2-2; clone_size: .; d_call: .; v_call: TRBV5-4; cdr3_aa: CASSFESNTGELFF; cdr3_nt: TGTGCCAGCAGCTTCGAGTCGAACACCGGGGAGCTGTTTTTT
j_call: TRBJ2-3; clone_size: few; d_call: TRBD2; v_call: TRBV6-2/TRBV6-3; cdr3_aa: CASSYEPRGGSTDTQYF; cdr3_nt: TGTGCCAGCAGTTACGAGCCGCGGGGGGGGAGCACAGATACGCAGTATTTT
j_call: TRBJ2-1; clone_size: .; d_call: TRBD1; v_call: TRBV30; cdr3_aa: CAWSGTGGSYNEQFF; cdr3_nt: TGTGCCTGGAGTGGAACAGGGGGCTCCTACAATGAGCAGTTCTTC
j_call: TRBJ2-4; clone_size: .; d_call: .; v_call: TRBV19; cdr3_aa: CASNPEGGGTIQYF; cdr3_nt: TGTGCCAGTAATCCCGAAGGGGGAGGGACCATTCAGTACTTC
j_call: TRBJ2-7; clone_size: .; d_call: .; v_call: TRBV7-2; cdr3_aa: CASSLPSVYEQYF; cdr3_nt: TGTGCCAGCAGCTTACCGTCGGTCTACGAGCAGTACTTC
j_call: TRBJ2-3; clone_size: .; d_call: .; v_call: TRBV5-6; cdr3_aa: CASSRGRPYTDTQYF; cdr3_nt: TGTGCCAGCAGCCGAGGGAGGCCCTACACAGATACGCAGTATTTT
j_call: TRBJ1-2; clone_size: .; d_call: TRBD1; v_call: TRBV27; cdr3_aa: CASSLSGTGGGYTF; cdr3_nt: TGTGCCAGCAGTTTATCAGGGACAGGGGGTGGCTACACCTTC
j_call: TRBJ2-7; clone_size: .; d_call: .; v_call: TRBV5-6; cdr3_aa: CASSLGTRRHEQYF; cdr3_nt: TGTGCCAGCAGCCTGGGAACTAGGAGACACGAGCAGTACTTC
j_call: TRBJ2-3; clone_size: .; d_call: TRBD1; v_call: TRBV7-8; cdr3_aa: CASSRTGGRDTQYF; cdr3_nt: TGTGCCAGCAGCAGGACAGGGGGTAGAGATACGCAGTATTTT
j_call: TRBJ2-2; clone_size: .; d_call: .; v_call: TRBV4-3; cdr3_aa: CASMVGALMNTGELFF; cdr3_nt: TGCGCCAGCATGGTGGGGGCGCTCATGAACACCGGGGAGCTGTTTTTT
j_call: TRBJ2-6; clone_size: .; d_call: TRBD1; v_call: TRBV4-2; cdr3_aa: CASSQESNRGATSGANVLTF; cdr3_nt: TGTGCCAGCAGCCAAGAGAGCAACAGGGGGGCGACCTCTGGGGCCAACGTCCTGACTTTC
j_call: TRBJ2-3; clone_size: .; d_call: .; v_call: TRBV4-3; cdr3_aa: CASSQNPYGADTQYF; cdr3_nt: TGCGCCAGCAGCCAGAACCCGTACGGGGCAGATACGCAGTATTTT
j_call: TRBJ2-5; clone_size: few; d_call: TRBD2; v_call: TRBV2; cdr3_aa: CASSGLAGGLQAQYF; cdr3_nt: TGTGCCAGCAGTGGACTAGCGGGGGGCCTTCAGGCCCAGTACTTC
j_call: TRBJ2-3; clone_size: few; d_call: TRBD2; v_call: TRBV9; cdr3_aa: CASSAGASRLAGGDTQYF; cdr3_nt: TGTGCCAGCAGCGCCGGGGCCTCGCGCCTCGCGGGGGGTGATACGCAGTATTTT